This TCR beta chain appears in the sequencing data of a study of CD8 T cells in ankylosing spondylitis. In making TCR beta libraries, quantitative 5'-RACE with molecular barcodes was used. Using its own MiXCR run on the 5' RACE reads, TCRdb lists one record per CDR3 protein. This sample has about 210,000 distinct CDR3 sequences, with 8% to 9% found just once. This CDR3 has 13 amino acids. In germline, CDR1 is SQVTM, CDR2 ANQGSEA. Trimming stripped 8 bases from V and 1 base from J, with 14 bases between. This clonotype was picked up many times. Sequenced: blood, either unsorted or a sorted T cell fraction (not recorded which). The clonotype was recovered from a female donor with ankylosing spondylitis or in good health (not recorded which). The chain is built from TRBV29-1 and TRBJ1-1, with a weak D call TRBD1 (5 bases). The CDR3 DNA reads as TGCAGCACCCAAGGGGTGTCGAACACTGAAGCTTTCTTT. Its translation: CSTQGVSNTEAFF.